This T cell receptor beta chain was sequenced for a study of cytomegalovirus exposure and HLA in healthy donors. Study details: A later analysis reported the same platform for the 95 to 150 validation repertoires and the roughly 700 first-cohort repertoires.

With regard to this clone: As yet, its antigen is unknown.

General study results and limits: A classifier reportedly called cytomegalovirus status with high sensitivity and specificity. The tendency of first-cohort TCR clusters to co-occur in the 120 or so validation repertoires was the finding of a later analysis. The listing of roughly 160 TCR beta chains classed them as cytomegalovirus-associated.

The CDR3 runs to 16 residues. V gave up 2 bases and J gave up 4 bases; unmatched junction bases: 7. Germline V gene sequence: CDR1 MGHRA, CDR2 YSYEKL. Here immunoSEQ multiplex PCR was the method, and the copy in TCRdb shows in-frame clones only, minus some. The table has 120,000 to 150,000 clones, 80% to 90% seen once. Sample: PBMCs. The clonotype was recovered from a man between 18 and 29 years old in good health and CMV-seronegative. This chain uses TRBV4-1 with TRBJ2-3, with 9 bases that match TRBD1. CDR3 loop: CASSQYYRGRSDTQYF. As DNA, the CDR3 is TGCGCCAGCAGCCAATACTACAGGGGGCGGTCAGATACGCAGTATTTT.